The next 30 T cell receptor beta chains were all read from a single sample in a study of shared clonotypes between healthy human individuals. Profiling relied on immunoSEQ multiplex PCR, and the TCRdb table lists in-frame clones only, not all of them. The sample has millions of clones; 95% are singletons. The sample comprised naive CD4+ T cells sorted from blood. Subset indicated: CD45RA+ positively selected. Receptor source: a man in his late teens or twenties in good health.

The genes are TRBV5-6 and TRBJ1-6; possible D gene TRBD1, 5 bases. CDR1 and CDR2 (germline): SGHDT, YYEEEE. The CDR3 loop spans 13 amino acids. Trimming removed 3 bases from V and 12 bases from J, with 13 bases in between. The CDR3 DNA sequence: TGTGCCAGCAGCTCGATCCCCGGACAACCCCTCCACTTT. Protein product: CASSSIPGQPLHF.

The chain uses TRBV30 and TRBJ2-6, with 7 nucleotides matching TRBD1. This CDR3 comprises 15 residues. Germline trimming cut 4 bases from V and 0 bases from J; bases unmatched to any gene: 3. CDR1 GTSNPN and CDR2 SVGIG come from the germline V gene (reference sequence). The DNA for the CDR3 is TGTGCCTGGACGCGGACAGGCTCTGGGGCCAACGTCCTGACTTTC. Its translation: CAWTRTGSGANVLTF.

The genes are TRBV6-6 and TRBJ1-2; 8 bases match TRBD1. Germline CDR1 is MNHNY and CDR2 is SVGAGI (reference sequence). The CDR3 spans 15 residues. Trimming removed 1 base from V and 2 bases from J; junction bases left unmatched: 3. For the CDR3, the DNA is TGTGCCAGCAGTTACTTGACAGGGGAGAACTATGGCTACACCTTC. Protein: CASSYLTGENYGYTF.

This chain uses TRBV7-2 with TRBJ2-2; D remains unclear. The germline V and J ends were trimmed by 1 base and 1 base, with 10 bases remaining between them. This CDR3 is 16 amino acids long. Per germline, CDR1 SGHTA and CDR2 FQGNSA. CDR3 nucleotide sequence: TGTGCCAGCAGCTTAGGATTTGGCGGGAACACCGGGGAGCTGTTTTTT. Amino acids: CASSLGFGGNTGELFF.

The chain uses TRBV28 and TRBJ1-2, with TRBD1 identical over 7 bases. Germline loops: CDR1 MDHEN, CDR2 SYDVKM. The CDR3 is 13 residues long. V lost 3 bases to trimming and J lost 7 bases; unmatched junction nucleotides: 5. CDR3 in amino acids: CASSFRAGGGYTF. CDR3 in DNA: TGTGCCAGCAGTTTCAGGGCAGGGGGTGGCTACACCTTC.

The genes are TRBV6-5 and TRBJ2-3; 9 bases are a match to TRBD2. J lost 2 bases, V lost 6 bases, and 3 bases had no gene match. The CDR3 is made up of 14 amino acids. Germline V CDR1 and CDR2: MNHEY, SVGAGI. CDR3 loop: CASRGTSYTDTQYF. DNA for the CDR3: TGTGCCAGCAGAGGGACTAGCTACACAGATACGCAGTATTTT.

This chain connects TRBV30 to TRBJ2-3; possibly TRBD1 for D (8 bases). Trimming removed 2 bases from V and 5 bases from J, with 11 bases in between. The CDR3 is 13 amino acids. Germline CDR1 GTSNPN, CDR2 SVGIG (reference sequence). The CDR3 DNA sequence: TGTGCCTGGAGTAACAGGGGGGGAGATACGCAGTATTTT. Protein sequence: CAWSNRGGDTQYF.

This clone appeared a few times. The CDR3 DNA reads as TGTGCCTGGAGCGGAGGACAGGGTAATTACGATACGCAGTATTTT. Its protein product is CAWSGGQGNYDTQYF. The chain joins TRBV30 to TRBJ2-3; 8 nucleotides line up with TRBD1. The ends lost 3 bases at V and 6 bases at J; junction bases unmatched: 11. This CDR3 comprises 15 residues. CDR1 is GTSNPN, CDR2 SVGIG, per germline (reference sequence).

The V gene is TRBV7-2, the J gene TRBJ1-1; D gene ambiguous. Germline V gene lookup returns CDR1 SGHTA and CDR2 FQGNSA. The CDR3 totals 16 residues. V dropped 3 bases and J dropped 5 bases, with 19 bases sitting between them. The CDR3 loop is CASSFPGHRRETEAFF. The CDR3, as DNA: TGTGCCAGCAGCTTTCCGGGCCATCGGAGAGAGACTGAAGCTTTCTTT.

The chain recombines TRBV11-2 with TRBJ1-2; 8 nucleotides match TRBD1. The CDR3 length is 13 residues. Germline V gene data show CDR1 as SGHAT and CDR2 as FQNNGV. The ends lost 6 bases at V and 5 bases at J; junction bases unmatched: 5. The CDR3 sequence: CASRPTGGYGYTF. CDR3 DNA: TGTGCCAGCAGGCCCACAGGGGGGTATGGCTACACCTTC.

This chain joins TRBV30 and TRBJ2-1; a possible D gene is TRBD1 (6 bases). This CDR3 has 16 amino acids. Trimming stripped 0 bases from V and 4 bases from J, with 16 bases between. Looked up from germline, CDR1 is GTSNPN and CDR2 is SVGIG (reference sequence). CDR3 loop: CAWSVPGADPYNEQFF. CDR3 DNA sequence: TGTGCCTGGAGTGTACCAGGGGCCGACCCTTACAATGAGCAGTTCTTC. Drawing the rest from reference TRBV30 and TRBJ2-1, the complete variable domain is SQTIHQWPATLVQPVGSPLSLECTVEGTSNPNLYWYRQAAGRGLQLLFYSVGIGQISSEVPQNLSASRPQDRQFILSSKKLLLSDSGFYLCAWSVPGADPYNEQFFGPGTRLTVL.

V usage is TRBV21-1 and J usage is TRBJ1-1; the D call TRBD1 from the table was never checked on the DNA. TRBV21-1 is a pseudogene segment. This CDR3 is built from 17 residues. The CDR3 DNA follows: TGTGCCAGCAGCCGACGGACAGCCGATAGAACGAACACTGAAGCTTTCTTT. This codes for CASSRRTADRTNTEAFF.

This rearrangement joins TRBV5-1 to TRBJ2-7; the D is unclear. Trimming pared 0 bases from V and 2 bases from J, leaving 9 bases between. CDR1 is SGHRS and CDR2 is YFSETQ in the germline V gene. The CDR3 spans 14 residues. The CDR3 region has the DNA TGCGCCAGCAGCTTGGATAGCCAGCCCTACGAGCAGTACTTC. Residues: CASSLDSQPYEQYF. The whole variable domain, filled in from reference TRBV5-1 and TRBJ2-7, reads KAGVTQTPRYLIKTRGQQVTLSCSPISGHRSVSWYQQTPGQGLQFLFEYFSETQRNKGNFPGRFSGRQFSNSRSEMNVSTLELGDSALYLCASSLDSQPYEQYFGPGTRLTVT.

The chain is built from TRBV6-1 and TRBJ1-2; the match to TRBD1 covers 7 bases. The junction had 8 bases not matched to a gene; V was cut back by 2 bases and J by 2 bases. This CDR3 has 16 residues. Germline V gene data show CDR1 as MNHNS and CDR2 as SASEGT. The CDR3 DNA follows: TGTGCCAGCAGTGAAACGAGGGGGGGACAGAACTATGGCTACACCTTC. Translation: CASSETRGGQNYGYTF.

The chain couples TRBV6-1 to TRBJ2-7; TRBD2 aligns across 8 bases. The CDR3 covers 15 residues. With 7 bases clipped from V and 0 bases from J, the junction kept 8 bases outside the gene matches. Germline CDR1 reads MNHNS; CDR2 reads SASEGT. The CDR3 here is CASNQEAGASYEQYF. CDR3 DNA sequence: TGTGCCAGCAATCAGGAAGCGGGGGCCTCCTACGAGCAGTACTTC.

This clone has only one observation. Within the sample, other DNA sequences also encode this same CDR3. This chain links TRBV7-2 with TRBJ2-2, with D perhaps assigned TRBD1 or TRBD2 (5 bases each). The CDR3 is 14 amino acids. Per germline, CDR1 SGHTA and CDR2 FQGNSA. Trimming took 1 base from V and 5 from J, leaving 8 bases between them. CDR3 coding DNA: TGTGCCAGCAGCTTAGTTTGGGGGACCGGGGAGCTGTTTTTT. This encodes CASSLVWGTGELFF.

This clone was counted once. The rearrangement uses TRBV7-8 and TRBJ2-3; D gene unclear. The CDR3 contains 13 residues. The ends were cut back, 1 base at V and 6 bases at J, with 8 bases in the middle. The germline gives CDR1 SGHVS, CDR2 FQNEAQ. The CDR3 loop reads CASSLELTDTQYF. The CDR3 DNA is TGTGCCAGCAGCTTAGAGTTAACGGATACGCAGTATTTT. Full variable domain (missing parts from reference TRBV7-8 and TRBJ2-3): GAGVSQSPRYKVAKRGQDVALRCDPISGHVSLFWYQQALGQGPEFLTYFQNEAQLDKSGLPSDRFFAERPEGSVSTLKIQRTQQEDSAVYLCASSLELTDTQYFGPGTRLTVL.

The chain has TRBV30 and TRBJ2-7; a possible D gene is TRBD2 (5 bases). Germline CDR1 is GTSNPN and CDR2 is SVGIG (reference sequence). The CDR3 is made up of 14 amino acids. Trimming pared 1 base from V and 1 base from J, leaving 11 bases between. CDR3 protein: CAWSGGDTSYEQYF. The CDR3 DNA reads TGTGCCTGGAGTGGGGGAGACACGTCCTACGAGCAGTACTTC.

The genes are TRBV6-1 and TRBJ1-1; D possibly corresponds to TRBD1 (5 bases). The V gene lost 2 bases and the J gene lost 4 bases, with 11 bases spanning the gap. The CDR3 consists of 14 residues. CDR1 is MNHNS, CDR2 SASEGT, per germline. The CDR3 DNA is TGTGCCAGCAGTGAACCGGTTGGGGGCACTGAAGCTTTCTTT. This encodes CASSEPVGGTEAFF.

The genes are TRBV9 and TRBJ1-5, with unresolved D. V gave up 4 bases and J gave up 6 bases, with 11 bases separating them. Germline CDR1 and CDR2: SGDLS and YYNGEE. The length of the CDR3 is 13 residues. The CDR3 here is CASSSQMGQPQHF. The CDR3 nucleotides are TGTGCCAGCAGCTCCCAAATGGGTCAGCCCCAGCATTTT.

V is TRBV4-2 and J is TRBJ2-5, with 8 bases identical to TRBD1. The J call may be incorrect, as the DNA end agrees better with TRBJ2-7. The CDR3 covers 15 residues. CDR1 and CDR2 (germline): LGHNA, YNFKEQ. CDR3 nucleotide sequence: TGTGCCAGCAGCCCGACAGGGGCGGGCTCCTACGAGCAGTACTTC. The encoded protein is CASSPTGAGSYEQYF.

The chain joins TRBV2 to TRBJ2-1, with a weak D call TRBD2 (5 bases). Germline-derived CDR1 and CDR2 are SNHLY and FYNNEI. The CDR3 consists of 15 residues. V was pared by 6 bases and J by 6 bases, with 18 bases between. The CDR3, as DNA: TGTGCCAGCAGGGCAGGACTGTCTTCGGCCAATGAGCAGTTCTTC. Protein: CASRAGLSSANEQFF.

The chain carries TRBV6-5 and TRBJ2-7; D remains unclear. Germline V gene lookup returns CDR1 MNHEY and CDR2 SVGAGI. This CDR3 contains 13 residues. V lost 6 bases to trimming and J lost 0 bases, with 9 bases between them. DNA of the CDR3: TGTGCCAGCAGCTCGAGCTCCTCCTACGAGCAGTACTTC. Protein sequence: CASSSSSSYEQYF.

In DNA, the CDR3 is TGTGCCAGCAGTCTTGGGGACAGGGGGCCAGATACGCAGTATTTT. As protein: CASSLGDRGPDTQYF. The V and J genes are TRBV6-1 and TRBJ2-3; 12 bases line up with TRBD1. The germline V gene encodes CDR1 MNHNS and CDR2 SASEGT. This CDR3 comprises 15 residues. V was clipped by 5 bases and J by 4 bases; unmatched bases: 4.

The J gene is TRBJ1-2, the V gene TRBV19; D is undetermined. The germline gives CDR1 LNHDA, CDR2 SQIVND (reference sequence). This CDR3 is 13 amino acids long. The V and J ends lost 3 bases and 6 bases respectively, with 11 bases between them. The DNA of the CDR3 is TGTGCCAGTAGTATGGGTGTATCAAATGGCTACACCTTC. Its protein product is CASSMGVSNGYTF.

The V call is TRBV29-1, the J call TRBJ1-1; possibly TRBD1 for D (5 bases). Germline CDR1 is SQVTM and CDR2 is ANQGSEA. Trimming removed 6 bases from V and 5 bases from J, with 13 bases in between. This CDR3 comprises 12 residues. The CDR3 sequence: CSVLSGVTEAFF. As DNA, the CDR3 is TGCAGCGTCCTATCGGGGGTGACTGAAGCTTTCTTT.

This rearrangement joins TRBV2 to TRBJ1-6, with TRBD1 matching over 8 bases. The CDR3 is made up of 15 amino acids. Unmatched junction bases numbered 8, after V lost 4 bases and J lost 9 bases. The germline CDR1 and CDR2 sequences are SNHLY and FYNNEI. CDR3 DNA sequence: TGTGCCAGCAGTGCTTGGGGACAGGAGCGTTCACCCCTCCACTTT. Protein product: CASSAWGQERSPLHF.

J is TRBJ2-2 and V is TRBV18; the D is unclear. The CDR3 extends over 15 amino acids. V lost 2 bases to trimming and J lost 0 bases, with 7 bases between them. Germline lookup yields CDR1 KGHSH and CDR2 LQKENI. As DNA, the CDR3 is TGTGCCAGCTCACCAACCCAATCGAACACCGGGGAGCTGTTTTTT. This codes for CASSPTQSNTGELFF.

This chain's CDR3 is CASRAAGATNEKLFF. DNA for the CDR3: TGTGCCAGCAGGGCGGCAGGGGCTACTAATGAAAAACTGTTTTTT. This chain joins TRBV2 and TRBJ1-4, with D possibly being TRBD1 (6 bases). There are 15 residues in the CDR3. V was trimmed by 6 bases and J by 2 bases, leaving 13 bases between them. Germline CDR1 SNHLY, CDR2 FYNNEI.

J is TRBJ2-1 and V is TRBV18; no reliable D call. There are 15 residues in the CDR3. Germline CDR1 KGHSH, CDR2 LQKENI. The V end was cut by 4 bases, the J end by 5 bases, with 15 bases between. The DNA for the CDR3 is TGTGCCAGCTCACTACGTCTGGGAACACACAATGAGCAGTTCTTC. Its translation is CASSLRLGTHNEQFF.